Shown below are 24 T cell receptor beta chains from a single sample sequenced in a study of a mutant IDH1 vaccine in newly diagnosed glioma. Clones were sequenced by immunoSEQ multiplex PCR, and TCRdb holds only the in-frame ones, with some missing. This table holds over 45,000 clones, about 79% found once. Their cognate antigens are unknown. The sample's time point: week 35, safety follow-up. Every vaccination contained 300 ug of the mutant IDH1 20-mer peptide and was paired with topical imiquimod. The material was PBMCs, obtained from a glioma patient whose treatment included an IDH1 peptide vaccine. The receptors were gathered from a man aged 35 to 55 with glioma.

The V and J genes are TRBV7-2 and TRBJ2-3; D gene uncertain. With 3 bases removed from V and 6 bases from J, the gap between germline ends came to 19 bases. The length of the CDR3 is 16 residues. CDR1 and CDR2 (germline): SGHTA, FQGNSA. The CDR3 sequence: CASSLTTQRNRDTQYF. CDR3 nucleotides: TGTGCCAGCAGCTTGACGACTCAGAGAAATCGCGATACGCAGTATTTT.

V gene TRBV9 combines with J gene TRBJ2-3, with 8 nucleotides matching TRBD2. This CDR3 is 14 amino acids long. Per the germline V gene, CDR1 is SGDLS and CDR2 is YYNGEE. The V segment lost 3 bases and the J segment 6 bases; nucleotides outside the gene matches: 6. The CDR3 DNA sequence: TGTGCCAGCAGCGAACGGGAGGGGTTGGATACGCAGTATTTT. This codes for CASSEREGLDTQYF. Complete variable domain (other parts from reference TRBV9 and TRBJ2-3): DSGVTQTPKHLITATGQRVTLRCSPRSGDLSVYWYQQSLDQGLQFLIQYYNGEERAKGNILERFSAQQFPDLHSELNLSSLELGDSALYFCASSEREGLDTQYFGPGTRLTVL.

The table lists this clone with a few counts. The chain is built from TRBV2 and TRBJ1-2; a weak D match, TRBD1 (5 bases). The CDR3 extends over 13 amino acids. Trimming took 5 bases from V and 4 from J, leaving 11 bases between them. CDR1 and CDR2 (germline): SNHLY, FYNNEI. The CDR3 here is CASSPRGGYGYTF. The CDR3 nucleotides read TGTGCCAGCAGTCCTAGGGGCGGCTATGGCTACACCTTC.

The chain combines TRBV19 with TRBJ1-5, with unresolved D. The germline V and J ends were trimmed by 6 bases and 3 bases, with 6 bases remaining between them. This CDR3 region has 12 residues. Germline assignment: CDR1 LNHDA and CDR2 SQIVND (reference sequence). The CDR3 coding sequence is TGTGCCAGTAGGCCTCCCAATCAGCCCCAGCATTTT. It translates to CASRPPNQPQHF.

V is TRBV5-1 and J is TRBJ2-3, with D unclear. The CDR3 runs 14 residues. The ends were cut back, 0 bases at V and 3 bases at J, with 8 bases in the middle. Germline V gives CDR1 SGHRS, CDR2 YFSETQ. CDR3 amino acids: CASSLEGRTDTQYF. The CDR3 DNA is TGCGCCAGCAGCTTGGAGGGCAGGACAGATACGCAGTATTTT.

The chain recombines TRBV5-4 with TRBJ2-1, with 7 bases matching TRBD1. V shed 2 bases and J 7 bases; nucleotides not matched to a gene: 3. CDR3 length: 13 residues. Germline V gene data show CDR1 as SGHNT and CDR2 as YYREEE (reference sequence). The DNA for the CDR3 is TGTGCCAGCAGCTTCGGCAGGGGGAATGAGCAGTTCTTC. As protein: CASSFGRGNEQFF.

The rearrangement uses TRBV6-1 and TRBJ1-1; the match to TRBD1 covers 10 bases. The germline V gene has CDR1 MNHNS and CDR2 SASEGT. With 8 bases clipped from V and 6 bases from J, the junction kept 9 bases outside the gene matches. The CDR3 loop spans 14 amino acids. The CDR3 is CASDRDRGWAEAFF. Here the CDR3 DNA reads TGTGCCAGCGACCGGGACAGGGGATGGGCTGAAGCTTTCTTT.

This chain uses TRBV7-9 with TRBJ2-1; TRBD1 might be the D (5 bases). The CDR3 runs 13 residues. CDR1 is SEHNR and CDR2 is FQNEAQ in the germline V gene (reference sequence). Trimming took 3 bases from V and 10 from J, leaving 13 bases between them. The CDR3 coding sequence is TGTGCCAGCAGCTTGGTGCAGGGCGGCGAGCAGTTCTTC. Its protein product is CASSLVQGGEQFF.

The rearrangement uses TRBV27 and TRBJ2-7; 7 bases agree with TRBD1. The V gene end was trimmed by 4 bases and the J gene end by 5 bases; junction bases not matched to a gene: 8. CDR3 length: 14 amino acids. Germline assignment: CDR1 MNHEY and CDR2 SMNVEV (reference sequence). DNA of the CDR3: TGTGCCAGCAGTTCGCGACAGGGACGGAACGAGCAGTACGTC. Amino acid sequence: CASSSRQGRNEQYV.

The J gene is TRBJ2-2, the V gene TRBV6-1, with D hard to call. CDR1 is MNHNS, CDR2 SASEGT, per germline. Trimming took 6 bases from V and 5 from J, leaving 4 bases between them. The CDR3 covers 11 residues. CDR3 residues: CASSRTGELFF. CDR3 DNA sequence: TGTGCCAGCAGCCGAACCGGGGAGCTGTTTTTT.

The rearrangement joins TRBV23-1 to TRBJ2-2, with 9 bases matching TRBD1. TRBV23-1 carries the ORF label, with uncertain function. The CDR3 is made up of 16 amino acids. V shed 7 bases and J 7 bases; nucleotides not matched to a gene: 13. The CDR3 reads CASTIPNRGQGGELFF. The CDR3 DNA reads as TGCGCCAGCACGATCCCAAACAGGGGGCAGGGCGGGGAGCTGTTTTTT.

The rearrangement uses TRBV29-1 and TRBJ1-3; the match to TRBD1 covers 12 bases. Losses at the gene ends were 4 bases for V and 1 base for J; bases not matched to a gene: 14. The CDR3 is 19 amino acids. Germline loops: CDR1 SQVTM, CDR2 ANQGSEA. CDR3 sequence: CSVGGPGTGGRVSGNTIYF. The CDR3 DNA follows: TGCAGCGTTGGCGGCCCGGGGACAGGGGGCAGAGTTTCTGGAAACACCATATATTTT.

In DNA form, the CDR3 reads TGTGCCAGCAGCCGGGACAGGGGAAGAGATACGCAGTATTTT. It specifies CASSRDRGRDTQYF. This rearrangement joins TRBV27 to TRBJ2-3; TRBD1 agrees at 10 bases. V dropped 6 bases and J dropped 5; count of bases not matched to a gene: 5. CDR1 is MNHEY, CDR2 SMNVEV, per germline (reference sequence). This CDR3 comprises 14 residues.

In the case of this clone: The germline gene is not matched at one end of the junction; a read error may be the cause. J is TRBJ2-1 and V is TRBV7-9; no firm D call. This CDR3 contains 11 residues. Germline V CDR1 and CDR2: SEHNR, FQNEAQ (reference sequence). The CDR3 spells CASSLEGRPIF. CDR3 nucleotides: TGTGCCAGCAGCTTAGAGGGTCGGCCGATCTTC. Based on the CDR3 plus reference TRBV7-9 and TRBJ2-1, the full variable domain is DTGVSQNPRHKITKRGQNVTFRCDPISEHNRLYWYRQTLGQGPEFLTYFQNEAQLEKSRLLSDRFSAERPKGSFSTLEIQRTEQGDSAMYLCASSLEGRPIFGPGTRLTVL.

The gene calls are TRBV7-2 and TRBJ2-3, with D hard to call. The CDR3 runs 12 residues. V gave up 4 bases and J gave up 5 bases, with 7 bases separating them. CDR1 SGHTA and CDR2 FQGNSA come from the germline V gene. This CDR3 reads CASSSYGDTQYF. CDR3 DNA sequence: TGTGCCAGCAGCTCCTATGGAGATACGCAGTATTTT.

This chain connects TRBV9 to TRBJ2-5, with 8 bases lining up with TRBD1. The J call may be faulty, since TRBJ2-7 better matches the DNA end. There are 16 residues in the CDR3. CDR1 and CDR2 (germline): SGDLS, YYNGEE. CDR3 region: CASSGGPGTGAYEQYF. The CDR3 nucleotides read TGTGCCAGCAGCGGGGGACCCGGGACAGGCGCCTACGAGCAGTACTTC.

This chain uses TRBV7-2 with TRBJ2-1, with unresolved D. CDR3 length equals 11 residues. The V end lost 8 bases, the J end lost 4 bases, and 6 bases lay between the germline ends. Germline V lookup: CDR1 SGHTA, CDR2 FQGNSA. The CDR3 is CASGMYNEQFF. The DNA of the CDR3 is TGTGCCAGCGGAATGTACAATGAGCAGTTCTTC.

The V call is TRBV4-1, the J call TRBJ2-2, with D perhaps given as TRBD1 or TRBD2 (6 bases each). V gave up 1 base and J gave up 3 bases, with 12 bases separating them. The CDR3 spans 16 residues. Germline assignment: CDR1 MGHRA and CDR2 YSYEKL. CDR3 amino acids: CASSQVMRGDTGELFF. The DNA of the CDR3 is TGCGCCAGCAGCCAAGTGATGAGGGGGGACACCGGGGAGCTGTTTTTT.

The V gene is TRBV2, the J gene TRBJ1-1; D gene uncertain. The CDR3 covers 14 residues. The ends were cut back, 3 bases at V and 6 bases at J, with 14 bases in the middle. CDR1 is SNHLY and CDR2 is FYNNEI in the germline V gene. CDR3 in amino acids: CASSEVTNDSEAFF. DNA for the CDR3: TGTGCCAGCAGTGAGGTCACAAATGATTCTGAAGCTTTCTTT.

A few counts support this clone. V is TRBV5-6 and J is TRBJ2-5, with D possibly TRBD1 on 6 matching bases. The V end lost 9 bases, the J end lost 1 base, and 19 bases lay between the germline ends. Per germline, CDR1 SGHDT and CDR2 YYEEEE. The CDR3 is made up of 15 amino acids. CDR3 residues: CATILWGHIQETQYF. The CDR3 DNA reads as TGTGCCACCATATTGTGGGGGCACATCCAAGAGACCCAGTACTTC.

V is TRBV11-3 and J is TRBJ2-1; D is unresolved. This CDR3 spans 14 amino acids. Germline CDR1 reads SGHNT; CDR2 reads YENEEA. The V end was cut by 1 base, the J end by 0 bases, with 4 bases between. CDR3 region: CASSLGRSYNEQFF. CDR3 DNA sequence: TGTGCCAGCAGCTTAGGTCGCTCCTACAATGAGCAGTTCTTC.

The chain combines TRBV19 with TRBJ2-3; TRBD2 agrees at 7 bases. The CDR3 has 15 amino acids. V shed 3 bases and J 0 bases; nucleotides not matched to a gene: 3. CDR1 is LNHDA and CDR2 is SQIVND in the germline V gene (reference sequence). The CDR3 DNA reads TGTGCCAGTAGTATCAGCGGGAAAAGCACAGATACGCAGTATTTT. Encoded protein: CASSISGKSTDTQYF.

In DNA form, the CDR3 reads TGTGCCAGCAGCCAAGGTGGGGCAGTGGATCAGCCCCAGCATTTT. Its translation: CASSQGGAVDQPQHF. This sequence joins TRBV4-2 and TRBJ1-5; perhaps TRBD1 as D (5 bases). The length of the CDR3 is 15 residues. CDR1 is LGHNA, CDR2 YNFKEQ, per germline. The V end was cut by 1 base, the J end by 5 bases, with 12 bases between.

This chain uses TRBV7-9 with TRBJ2-1; D is unresolved. The V end was cut by 5 bases, the J end by 8 bases, with 7 bases between. In germline, CDR1 is SEHNR, CDR2 FQNEAQ (reference sequence). The CDR3 is 11 amino acids. In DNA form, the CDR3 reads TGTGCCAGCAGCCCCCAGCATGAGCAGTTCTTC. Translated, it gives CASSPQHEQFF.